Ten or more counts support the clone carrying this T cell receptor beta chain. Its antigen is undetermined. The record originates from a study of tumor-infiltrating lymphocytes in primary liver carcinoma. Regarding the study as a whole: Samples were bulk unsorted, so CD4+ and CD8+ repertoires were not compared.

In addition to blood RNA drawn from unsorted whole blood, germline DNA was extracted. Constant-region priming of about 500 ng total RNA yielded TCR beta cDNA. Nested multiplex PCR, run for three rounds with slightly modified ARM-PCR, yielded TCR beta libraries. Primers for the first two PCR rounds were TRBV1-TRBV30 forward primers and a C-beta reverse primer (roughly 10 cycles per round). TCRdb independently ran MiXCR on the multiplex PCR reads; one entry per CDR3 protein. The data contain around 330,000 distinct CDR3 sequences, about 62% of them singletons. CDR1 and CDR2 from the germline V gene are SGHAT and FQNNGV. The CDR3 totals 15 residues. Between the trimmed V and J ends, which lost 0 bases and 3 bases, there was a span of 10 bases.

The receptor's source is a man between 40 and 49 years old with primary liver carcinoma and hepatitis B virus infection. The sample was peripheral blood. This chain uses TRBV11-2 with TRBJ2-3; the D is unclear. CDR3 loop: CASSLDSLGTDTQYF. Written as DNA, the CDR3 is TGTGCCAGCAGCTTAGATTCTCTGGGAACAGATACGCAGTATTTT.